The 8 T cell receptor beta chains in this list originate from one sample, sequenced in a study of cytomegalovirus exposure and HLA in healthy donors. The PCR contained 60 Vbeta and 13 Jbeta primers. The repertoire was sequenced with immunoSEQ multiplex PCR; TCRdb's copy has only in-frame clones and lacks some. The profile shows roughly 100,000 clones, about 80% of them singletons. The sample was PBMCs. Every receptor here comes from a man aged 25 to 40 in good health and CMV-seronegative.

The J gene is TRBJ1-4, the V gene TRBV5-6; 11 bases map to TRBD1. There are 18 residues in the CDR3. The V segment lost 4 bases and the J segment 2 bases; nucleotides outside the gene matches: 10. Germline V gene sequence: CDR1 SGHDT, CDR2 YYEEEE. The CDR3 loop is CASSQRDRGWRTNEKLFF. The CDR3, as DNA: TGTGCCAGCAGCCAAAGGGACAGGGGGTGGAGGACTAATGAAAAACTGTTTTTT.

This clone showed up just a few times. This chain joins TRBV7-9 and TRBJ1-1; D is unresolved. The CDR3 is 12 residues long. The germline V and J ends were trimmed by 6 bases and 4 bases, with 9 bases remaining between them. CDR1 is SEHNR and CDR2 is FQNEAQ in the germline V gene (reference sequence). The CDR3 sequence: CASRFSSTEAFF. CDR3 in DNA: TGTGCCAGCAGGTTTTCGAGCACTGAAGCTTTCTTT.

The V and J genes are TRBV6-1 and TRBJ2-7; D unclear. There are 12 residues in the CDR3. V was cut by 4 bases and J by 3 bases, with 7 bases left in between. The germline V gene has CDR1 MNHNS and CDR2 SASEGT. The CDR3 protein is CASSAQFYEQYF. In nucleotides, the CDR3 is TGTGCCAGCAGTGCGCAGTTCTACGAGCAGTACTTC.

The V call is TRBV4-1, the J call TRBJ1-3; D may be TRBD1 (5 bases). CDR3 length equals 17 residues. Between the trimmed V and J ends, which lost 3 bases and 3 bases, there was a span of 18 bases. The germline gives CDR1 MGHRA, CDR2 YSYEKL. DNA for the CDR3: TGCGCCAGCAGCCAGGGACTTTGGGGGACTGTTGGAAACACCATATATTTT. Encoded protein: CASSQGLWGTVGNTIYF.

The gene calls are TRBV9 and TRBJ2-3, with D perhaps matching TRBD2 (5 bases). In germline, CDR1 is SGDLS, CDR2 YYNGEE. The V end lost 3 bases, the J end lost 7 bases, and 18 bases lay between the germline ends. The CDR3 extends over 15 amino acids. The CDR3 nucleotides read TGTGCCAGCAGCGCCACCGAGACTACCGAGAATACGCAGTATTTT. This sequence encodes CASSATETTENTQYF.

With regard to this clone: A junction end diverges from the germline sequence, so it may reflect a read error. Written as DNA, the CDR3 is TGCGCCAGCGGCTTGACAGGGGGCTTGAACACTGAAGCTTTCTTT. It encodes CASGLTGGLNTEAFF. This chain joins TRBV5-1 and TRBJ1-1, with TRBD1 matching over 10 bases. Germline V gives CDR1 SGHRS, CDR2 YFSETQ. This CDR3 has 15 residues. Supplemented by reference TRBV5-1 and TRBJ1-1, the full variable domain reads KAGVTQTPRYLIKTRGQQVTLSCSPISGHRSVSWYQQTPGQGLQFLFEYFSETQRNKGNFPGRFSGRQFSNSRSEMNVSTLELGDSALYLCASGLTGGLNTEAFFGQGTRLTVV.

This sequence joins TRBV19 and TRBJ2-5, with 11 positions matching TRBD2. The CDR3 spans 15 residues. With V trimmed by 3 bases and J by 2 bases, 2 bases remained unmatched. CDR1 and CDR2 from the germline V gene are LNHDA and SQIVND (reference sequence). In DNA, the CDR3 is TGTGCCAGTAGTATCCTAGCGGGGGGACAAGAGACCCAGTACTTC. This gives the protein CASSILAGGQETQYF.

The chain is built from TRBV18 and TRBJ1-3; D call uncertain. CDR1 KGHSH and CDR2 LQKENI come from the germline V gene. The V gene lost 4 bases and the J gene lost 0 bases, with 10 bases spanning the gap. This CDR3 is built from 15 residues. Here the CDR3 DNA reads TGTGCCAGCTCACGCCCAGGAAGCTCTGGAAACACCATATATTTT. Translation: CASSRPGSSGNTIYF. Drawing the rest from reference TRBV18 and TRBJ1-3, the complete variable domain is NAGVMQNPRHLVRRRGQEARLRCSPMKGHSHVYWYRQLPEEGLKFMVYLQKENIIDESGMPKERFSAEFPKEGPSILRIQQVVRGDSAAYFCASSRPGSSGNTIYFGEGSWLTVV.